This T cell receptor beta chain was recovered during a study of shared clonotypes between healthy human individuals. Caucasian adults living in Nashville, Tennessee, provided all samples. For every subset, genomic DNA was evenly distributed across several immunoSEQ plates. Method: immunoSEQ multiplex PCR; TCRdb's copy keeps in-frame clones and lacks some. The sample consists of more than 1,200,000 clones, roughly 98.5% of them appearing once. Sequencing used naive CD4+ T cells sorted from blood. Subset specified: CD45RA+ positively selected. The clonotype originates from a man aged 25 to 45 in good health.

The CDR3 bases are TGCGCCAGCAGCCGGTGGGACAGGGCGGTTTATGGCTACACCTTC. Its translation: CASSRWDRAVYGYTF. The rearrangement uses TRBV4-1 and TRBJ1-2, with TRBD1 identical over 9 bases. V dropped 4 bases and J dropped 5; count of bases not matched to a gene: 8. This CDR3 spans 15 amino acids. The V gene's germline CDR1 is MGHRA and CDR2 YSYEKL.